The TCR beta chain described here comes from a study of T cell repertoires in aging, cancer and after chemotherapy. Whole-study findings and limits: Healthy donors lost TCR diversity with age mainly through richness, cancer patients through richness and evenness.

TCR beta rearrangements were amplified from peripheral blood genomic DNA. In its sample, this clonotype was seen a few times. Its matching antigen is unknown. A mixed TRB-A/B primer pool amplified rearranged TRB by multiplex touch-down PCR. TCRdb analysed the multiplex PCR reads with MiXCR anew, one entry per CDR3 protein. Seen here are approximately 920 distinct CDR3 sequences, 25% to 30% observed once, and the top ten hold less than 45%. The sequence was obtained from a human donor with a blood cancer. Sequencing input: blood.

The CDR3 DNA reads as TGCGCCAGCAGCTGGGGGGACGTTTGGCGGGGCTATGGCTACACCTTC. This codes for CASSWGDVWRGYGYTF. This chain uses TRBV5-1 with TRBJ1-2; the D gene is possibly TRBD1 (5 bases). V lost 3 bases, J lost 4 bases, and 19 bases lay in between. The germline gives CDR1 SGHRS, CDR2 YFSETQ. The CDR3 contains 16 residues.